This is a list of T cell receptor beta chains from one sample in a study of T cell repertoires in cytomegalovirus infection. TCRdb recomputed calls from the reads with MiXCR, one row per CDR3 protein. Of some 440,000 distinct CDR3 sequences in the sample, about a third are singletons; the top ten hold approximately 15%. The sequenced material came from PBMCs. Receptors were obtained from a human donor in good health (CMV status not recorded). Some clones in this sample may be carry-over from other donors' samples. Both conserved end residues are part of each CDR3. The D gene is left open where the match is weak. Size values are once, few and many counts, or a class for expanded clones, and some rows have none.

TRBJ1-4 | TRBD1 | many | TRBV7-2 | TGTGCCAGCGGAGAAACCAGGGGGTCGCTTGCAACTAATGAAAAACTGTTTTTT | CASGETRGSLATNEKLFF
TRBJ2-1 | TRBD1 | - | TRBV5-6 | TGTGCCAGCAGCTTGGCCCCAGGGACAGGGAACAATGAGCAGTTCTTC | CASSLAPGTGNNEQFF
TRBJ2-1 | - | few | TRBV6-2/TRBV6-3 | TGTGCCAGCAGTTACGGTGGTTCGGGGTTCGATGAGCAGTTCTTC | CASSYGGSGFDEQFF
TRBJ1-2 | - | many | TRBV6-1 | TGTGCCAGCAGTGATGGGCGCGGCAGGCTTGAACTCGGCTACACCTTC | CASSDGRGRLELGYTF
TRBJ2-3 | - | - | TRBV7-8 | TGTGCCAGCAGCACGGGCCTAGCATTGGGCGCAGATACGCAGTATTTT | CASSTGLALGADTQYF
TRBJ2-7 | - | many | TRBV7-8 | TGTGCCAGCAGCTTAAGGGACGGGGTCGGCGAGCAGTACTTC | CASSLRDGVGEQYF
TRBJ2-5 | TRBD2 | many | TRBV28 | TGTGCCAGCAGTTCGACTAGCGGGGGCCGGGGGAAGCGGATGGAGACCCAGTACTTC | CASSSTSGGRGKRMETQYF
TRBJ2-3 | TRBD2 | once | TRBV10-3 | TGTGCCATCAGTGACGCGGCGGGGGGGCTCACAGATACGCAGTATTTT | CAISDAAGGLTDTQYF
TRBJ2-3 | - | - | TRBV19 | TGTGCCAGTAGTATGATCGGAACCGTCACAGATACGCAGTATTTT | CASSMIGTVTDTQYF
TRBJ1-4 | - | many | TRBV27 | TGTGCCAGCAGGGTAGGGGGAGAAAAACTGTTTTTT | CASRVGGEKLFF
TRBJ1-2 | TRBD1 | many | TRBV12-3/TRBV12-4 | TGTGCCAGCAGTTCACACAGGGGGCCGGGCTATGGCTACACCTTC | CASSSHRGPGYGYTF
TRBJ1-6 | TRBD1 | many | TRBV7-2 | TGTGCCAGCAGCGGAGTCGCCGGGACAGTCAATTCACCCCTCCACTTT | CASSGVAGTVNSPLHF
TRBJ2-3 | - | - | TRBV7-8 | TGTGCCAGCGGCCTTTCCGGGGGCACAGATACGCAGTATTTT | CASGLSGGTDTQYF
TRBJ2-3 | - | - | TRBV5-4 | TGTGCCAGCAGCTTGGCCGGGACCCCAGCGGGTGATACGCAGTATTTT | CASSLAGTPAGDTQYF
TRBJ2-7 | - | - | TRBV6-5 | TGTGCCAGCAGTTATGGCACGGAGGACAGCTCCTACGAGCAGTACTTC | CASSYGTEDSSYEQYF
TRBJ2-1 | TRBD1 | - | TRBV20-1 | TGCAGTGCTGGACAGGGGGCGGGGGGCAATGAGCAGTTCTTC | CSAGQGAGGNEQFF
TRBJ2-7 | - | - | TRBV2 | TGTGCCACCCAGTGGCGGCAGGGTAGCCACGAGCAGTACTTC | CATQWRQGSHEQYF
TRBJ2-2 | - | - | TRBV6-5 | TGTGCCAGCAGTTACCAACCGGACGGGAAGCTGTTTTTT | CASSYQPDGKLFF
TRBJ2-7 | - | many | TRBV7-6 | TGTGCCAGCAGCTTAGCCCCCGGGTCCTCCTACGAGCAGTACTTC | CASSLAPGSSYEQYF
TRBJ1-1 | - | - | TRBV6-1 | TGTGCCAGCAGTAGAACCGGGACTAGGTCCACTGAAGCTTTCTTT | CASSRTGTRSTEAFF
TRBJ2-3 | TRBD1 | - | TRBV24-1 | TGTGCCACCAGTGAAACCGGGACAGGGGGCAGGACAGATACGCAGTATTTT | CATSETGTGGRTDTQYF
TRBJ1-1 | - | many | TRBV7-2 | TGTGCCAGCAGCTTAGTAGGGATCCCTGAAGCTTTCTTT | CASSLVGIPEAFF
TRBJ1-2 | - | - | TRBV19 | TGTGCCACCCATAGGAGGGCGGTAGGAGGCTACACCTTC | CATHRRAVGGYTF
TRBJ2-7 | - | - | TRBV28 | TGTGCCAGCATGGGCCTATACGAGCAGTACTTC | CASMGLYEQYF
TRBJ2-1 | - | - | TRBV7-8 | TGTGCCAGCAGCTTGACGGAAACAGGCTCCTACAATGAGCAGTTCTTC | CASSLTETGSYNEQFF
TRBJ2-1 | - | few | TRBV12-3/TRBV12-4 | TGTGCCAGCAGTTTATTGAAAGGGGGCAATGAGCAGTTCTTC | CASSLLKGGNEQFF
TRBJ2-3 | - | - | TRBV7-8 | TGTGCCAGCAGCTTATTGGCTTTAGGCACAGATACGCAGTATTTT | CASSLLALGTDTQYF
TRBJ2-7 | - | few | TRBV11-2 | TGTGCCAGCAGCGCGGGACGAATCTACGAGCAGTACTTC | CASSAGRIYEQYF
TRBJ2-6 | - | - | TRBV6-6 | TGTGCCAGCATTTATCAGGGGGCCAACGTCCTGACTTTC | CASIYQGANVLTF
TRBJ2-5 | - | few | TRBV2 | TGTGCCAGCAGTGTTCGCGTCACTGCGGGTTCTGTGGCCCAGTACTTC | CASSVRVTAGSVAQYF
TRBJ1-1 | - | - | TRBV2 | TGTGCCAGCATCCCAGAGATACACAGGAACACTGAAGCTTTCTTT | CASIPEIHRNTEAFF
TRBJ1-4 | TRBD1 | few | TRBV7-9 | TGTGCCAGCAGCCACGATGACAGGGGGGTTAATGAAAAACTGTTTTTT | CASSHDDRGVNEKLFF
TRBJ1-1 | - | - | TRBV7-2 | TGTGCCAGCAGCTTTTATGCTACAGGTTTGAACACTGAAGCTTTCTTT | CASSFYATGLNTEAFF
TRBJ2-7 | - | - | TRBV29-1 | TGCAGCGTTGTTACTAGGCTCACCCACGAGAAGTACTTC | CSVVTRLTHEKYF
TRBJ2-5 | - | - | TRBV7-7 | TGTGCTAGTACCCCGAATGGGGGAGAGACCCAGTACTTC | CASTPNGGETQYF
TRBJ1-2 | - | - | TRBV6-5 | TGTGCCAGCAGTTACGGACTGTTAGATGGCTACACCTTC | CASSYGLLDGYTF
TRBJ2-4 | - | many | TRBV7-2 | TGTGCCAGTATGCCGGGCAACGGGGTCAAAAACATTCAGTACTTC | CASMPGNGVKNIQYF
TRBJ2-1 | TRBD1 | many | TRBV7-3 | TGTGCCAGCAGCTCGGGACAGGGGCTCGATGAGCAGTTCTTC | CASSSGQGLDEQFF
TRBJ2-2 | TRBD2 | once | TRBV4-1 | TGCGCCAGCAGCCAATTGGCGGGGGGGAACACCGGGGAGCTGTTTTTT | CASSQLAGGNTGELFF